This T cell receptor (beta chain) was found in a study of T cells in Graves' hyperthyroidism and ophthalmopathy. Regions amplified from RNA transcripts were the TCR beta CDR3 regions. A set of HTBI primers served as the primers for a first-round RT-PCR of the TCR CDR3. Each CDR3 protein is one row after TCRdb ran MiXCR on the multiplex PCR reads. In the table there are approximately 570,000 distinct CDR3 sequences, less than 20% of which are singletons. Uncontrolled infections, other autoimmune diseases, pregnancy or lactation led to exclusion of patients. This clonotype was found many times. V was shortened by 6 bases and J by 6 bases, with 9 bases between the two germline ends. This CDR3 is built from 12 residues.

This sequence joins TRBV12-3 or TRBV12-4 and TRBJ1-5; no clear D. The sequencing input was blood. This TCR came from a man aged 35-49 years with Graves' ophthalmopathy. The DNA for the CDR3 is TGTGCCAGCAGCTCGCAAAGTCAGCCCCAGCATTTT. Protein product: CASSSQSQPQHF.